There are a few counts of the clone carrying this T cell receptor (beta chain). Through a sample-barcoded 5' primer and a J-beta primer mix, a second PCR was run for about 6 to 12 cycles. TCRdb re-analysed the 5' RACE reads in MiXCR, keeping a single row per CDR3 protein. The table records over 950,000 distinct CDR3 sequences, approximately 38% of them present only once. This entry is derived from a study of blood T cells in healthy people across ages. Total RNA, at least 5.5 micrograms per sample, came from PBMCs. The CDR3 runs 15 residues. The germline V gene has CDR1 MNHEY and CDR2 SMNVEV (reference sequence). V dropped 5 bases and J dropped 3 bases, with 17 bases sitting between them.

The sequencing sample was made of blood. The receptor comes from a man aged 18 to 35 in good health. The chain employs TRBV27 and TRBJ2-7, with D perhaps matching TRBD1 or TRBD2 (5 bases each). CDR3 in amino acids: CASSATVTKSYEQYF. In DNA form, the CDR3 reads TGTGCCAGCAGTGCGACAGTGACTAAAAGCTACGAGCAGTACTTC.